The 7 T cell receptor beta chains presented below share a single source sample, sequenced in a study of T cells after yellow fever vaccination (dated by TCRdb to about 2019). Explained via the paper, the treatment or condition label denotes: live attenuated yellow fever vaccine strain. Preparation of the library involved 5' RACE. Data came from an Illumina HiSeq 2500. In TCRdb, the public reads were trimmed at Q25 with fastp and aligned with MiXCR, with productive beta chains retained. Records with the same CDR3 protein are collapsed into one entry carrying the most frequent genes and DNA. The sample includes a few hundred thousand distinct CDR3 sequences, with 8.7% observed a single time. Roughly 17% of the sample comes from the top ten. This material consisted of PBMCs, taken on the day of the first yellow fever vaccination. These receptors originate from a young man who received the YFV17D yellow fever vaccine.

The chain carries TRBV12-3 or TRBV12-4 and TRBJ1-2, with D maybe TRBD1 (5 bases). V gave up 5 bases and J gave up 3 bases, with 13 bases separating them. The CDR3 is 14 residues long. CDR3 nucleotides: TGTGCCAGCAGTCTCCTAGGAGGGGACTATGGCTACACCTTC. Translated: CASSLLGGDYGYTF.

V is TRBV6-2 or TRBV6-3 and J is TRBJ2-7; maybe TRBD2 (5 bases). The CDR3 has 15 amino acids. Germline CDR1 reads MNHEY; CDR2 reads SVGEGT. V was cut by 6 bases and J by 5 bases, with 20 bases left in between. The CDR3 spells CASSLTSSPWNEQYV. CDR3 nucleotide sequence: TGTGCCAGCAGCCTTACTAGTTCCCCTTGGAACGAGCAGTACGTC.

This clonotype has a handful of counts. The rearrangement joins TRBV15 to TRBJ2-1; the D is unclear. Trimming left V 0 bases short and J 0 bases short, with 6 bases between. The length of the CDR3 is 15 residues. From germline, CDR1 is LNHNV and CDR2 YYDKDF (reference sequence). Here the CDR3 reads CATSRERSSYNEQFF. In DNA, the CDR3 is TGTGCCACCAGCAGAGAGCGGAGCTCCTACAATGAGCAGTTCTTC.

The chain has TRBV20-1 and TRBJ2-3, with TRBD2 identical over 11 bases. This CDR3 spans 12 amino acids. Germline V lookup: CDR1 DFQATT, CDR2 SNEGSKA (reference sequence). The V gene end was trimmed by 2 bases and the J gene end by 9 bases; junction bases not matched to a gene: 1. CDR3 sequence (DNA): TGCAGTGCTAGAACTAGCGGGGGCACGCAGTATTTT. Encoded protein: CSARTSGGTQYF.

This clonotype was found a few times. The gene calls are TRBV10-2 and TRBJ2-3; D is perhaps TRBD1 (6 bases). V was trimmed by 3 bases and J by 4 bases, leaving 11 bases between them. This CDR3 comprises 14 residues. Germline-derived CDR1 and CDR2 are WSHSY and SAAADI. CDR3 nucleotides: TGCGCCAGCAGTGAACAGGGATCGGCAGATACGCAGTATTTT. It is translated as CASSEQGSADTQYF.

This clonotype was found many times. The chain employs TRBV11-2 and TRBJ1-1, with TRBD1 identical over 8 bases. In germline, CDR1 is SGHAT, CDR2 FQNNGV. This CDR3 spans 15 amino acids. V trimming: 2 bases; J trimming: 1 base; junction bases outside the gene matches: 3. CDR3: CASSLTGTGNTEAFF. CDR3 in DNA: TGTGCCAGCAGCTTAACTGGGACAGGGAACACTGAAGCTTTCTTT.

The CDR3, as DNA: TGCAGCGTTGAAGTCCAGGGGGCCAAATACAATGAGCAGTTCTTC. It is translated as CSVEVQGAKYNEQFF. J is TRBJ2-1 and V is TRBV29-1, with TRBD1 identical over 8 bases. The length of the CDR3 is 15 residues. Looked up from germline, CDR1 is SQVTM and CDR2 is ANQGSEA. V lost 1 base, J lost 4 bases, and 6 bases stayed unmatched.